Presented here are 5 T cell receptor beta chains from one specimen sequenced in a study of T cell changes during pregnancy in multiple sclerosis. Libraries were prepared by immunoSEQ multiplex PCR; TCRdb keeps only in-frame clonotypes and omits some of them. The table includes about 71,000 clones, roughly nine tenths detected once. The sequencing here drew on peripheral blood, taken in the third trimester of pregnancy. These receptor sequences come from a female donor with multiple sclerosis, enrolled in a pregnancy study.

The V gene is TRBV5-5, the J gene TRBJ2-1, with D maybe TRBD1 (6 bases). Germline assignment: CDR1 SGHKS and CDR2 YYEKEE (reference sequence). The CDR3 is 15 amino acids. Trimming took 5 bases from V and 7 from J, leaving 19 bases between them. As DNA, the CDR3 is TGTGCCAGCAGACCGCGACAGGAACTACAAAATGAGCAGTTCTTC. Its translation: CASRPRQELQNEQFF.

The rearrangement links TRBV19 to TRBJ2-5, with 11 bases lining up with TRBD2. Germline assignment: CDR1 LNHDA and CDR2 SQIVND (reference sequence). This CDR3 is 15 amino acids long. Germline trimming cut 6 bases from V and 6 bases from J; bases unmatched to any gene: 9. The CDR3 nucleotides read TGTGCCAGTAGCATGACTAGCGGGGCTAGACAGACCCAGTACTTC. It yields the protein CASSMTSGARQTQYF.

This clone was detected once. The chain carries TRBV30 and TRBJ1-2, with 7 nucleotides matching TRBD1. Germline CDR1 reads GTSNPN; CDR2 reads SVGIG (reference sequence). CDR3 length: 13 residues. V trimming: 0 bases; J trimming: 3 bases; junction bases outside the gene matches: 1. The CDR3 DNA reads as TGTGCCTGGAGTGTGGGGACAGACTATGGCTACACCTTC. Encoded protein: CAWSVGTDYGYTF.

The gene calls are TRBV19 and TRBJ2-5, with a tentative D call TRBD2 (6 bases). The germline V and J ends were trimmed by 4 bases and 2 bases, with 17 bases remaining between them. The CDR3 is 16 residues long. CDR1 and CDR2 from the germline V gene are LNHDA and SQIVND (reference sequence). The CDR3 protein is CASSSGDGGDQETQYF. The CDR3, as DNA: TGTGCCAGTAGTAGTGGGGACGGGGGAGATCAAGAGACCCAGTACTTC. Using reference TRBV19 and TRBJ2-5 for the parts outside the CDR3, the full variable domain is DGGITQSPKYLFRKEGQNVTLSCEQNLNHDAMYWYRQDPGQGLRLIYYSQIVNDFQKGDIAEGYSVSREKKESFPLTVTSAQKNPTAFYLCASSSGDGGDQETQYFGPGTRLLVL.

The chain joins TRBV9 to TRBJ1-2; TRBD1 is a possible D gene (5 bases). The CDR3 spans 14 residues. The V end was cut by 0 bases, the J end by 3 bases, with 9 bases between. Germline assignment: CDR1 SGDLS and CDR2 YYNGEE. The CDR3 is CASSVGFRDYGYTF. The CDR3 coding sequence is TGTGCCAGCAGCGTAGGATTCAGGGACTATGGCTACACCTTC.